The next 20 T cell receptor beta chains were all read from a single sample in a study of shared clonotypes between healthy human individuals. The repertoire was sequenced with immunoSEQ multiplex PCR; TCRdb's copy has only in-frame clones and lacks some. The sample lists about 2.2 million clones; around 95% were seen once. Naive-designated CD8 cells lacked CD45RO, were positively enriched for CCR7, and omitted terminally differentiated effector memory CD45RA+ cells. The sample was naive CD8+ T cells from PBMCs. These receptors all come from a man aged 18 to 30 in good health. Some clones in this sample may be carry-over from other donors' samples.

This chain links TRBV27 with TRBJ1-5; D is perhaps TRBD1 (5 bases). Germline V gene lookup returns CDR1 MNHEY and CDR2 SMNVEV (reference sequence). The CDR3 has 16 amino acids. V lost 5 bases and J lost 5, with 19 bases in between. The CDR3 loop reads CASSVSGGERHQPQHF. The CDR3 DNA reads TGTGCCAGCAGTGTCTCGGGGGGGGAACGACATCAGCCCCAGCATTTT.

The chain is built from TRBV11-2 and TRBJ2-1; 9 bases align to TRBD2. The length of the CDR3 is 19 residues. Germline CDR1 and CDR2: SGHAT and FQNNGV. The J segment lost 5 bases and the V segment lost 3 bases, leaving 17 bases of the junction unmatched. The CDR3 bases are TGTGCCAGCAGCTTCCCACTTCCTAGCGGGGAGGGGGTAAACAATGAGCAGTTCTTC. Protein product: CASSFPLPSGEGVNNEQFF. The whole variable domain, filled in from reference TRBV11-2 and TRBJ2-1, reads EAGVAQSPRYKIIEKRQSVAFWCNPISGHATLYWYQQILGQGPKLLIQFQNNGVVDDSQLPKDRFSAERLKGVDSTLKIQPAKLEDSAVYLCASSFPLPSGEGVNNEQFFGPGTRLTVL.

V and J are TRBV7-9 and TRBJ1-3; D ambiguous. V lost 2 bases to trimming and J lost 0 bases, with 11 bases between them. The CDR3 contains 16 residues. CDR1 and CDR2 from the germline V gene are SEHNR and FQNEAQ (reference sequence). Here the CDR3 DNA reads TGTGCCAGCAGCTTATCAATCGGCGTCTCTGGAAACACCATATATTTT. Translating it yields CASSLSIGVSGNTIYF.

The chain joins TRBV28 to TRBJ2-7; possible D gene TRBD1, 6 bases. Germline V gene data show CDR1 as MDHEN and CDR2 as SYDVKM. This CDR3 is built from 15 residues. Trimming took off 6 bases at V and 3 bases at J, with 18 bases between the two ends. CDR3 loop: CASRQTGSSNYEQYF. The CDR3 DNA follows: TGTGCCAGCAGGCAAACAGGGTCATCAAACTACGAGCAGTACTTC. Full variable domain (outside the CDR3, taken from reference TRBV28 and TRBJ2-7): DVKVTQSSRYLVKRTGEKVFLECVQDMDHENMFWYRQDPGLGLRLIYFSYDVKMKEKGDIPEGYSVSREKKERFSLILESASTNQTSMYLCASRQTGSSNYEQYFGPGTRLTVT.

A single count supports this clone. Other DNA sequences in the same sample also yield this CDR3. CDR3 residues: CASSLVGDTQYF. CDR3 in DNA: TGTGCCAGCAGTTTGGTTGGGGATACGCAGTATTTT. The chain has TRBV27 and TRBJ2-3; D call uncertain. Trimming left V 3 bases short and J 6 bases short, with 7 bases between. The CDR3 has 12 residues. The germline CDR1 and CDR2 sequences are MNHEY and SMNVEV (reference sequence).

The chain combines TRBV13 with TRBJ2-2; TRBD1 or TRBD2 may be the D gene (5 bases each). There are 15 residues in the CDR3. The V gene's germline CDR1 is PRHDT and CDR2 FYEKMQ (reference sequence). The ends were cut back, 4 bases at V and 3 bases at J, with 12 bases in the middle. CDR3 DNA sequence: TGTGCCAGCAGCTCAGCTGAGGGGTACACCGGGGAGCTGTTTTTT. Its translation: CASSSAEGYTGELFF.

CDR3 in amino acids: CASSQGRGTGELFF. In DNA form, the CDR3 reads TGCGCCAGCAGCCAAGGGAGGGGAACGGGGGAGCTGTTTTTT. This sequence joins TRBV4-3 and TRBJ2-2, with D possibly matching TRBD2 (6 bases). This CDR3 has 14 amino acids. V gave up 1 base and J gave up 8 bases, with 11 bases separating them. Germline assignment: CDR1 LGHNA and CDR2 YSLEER.

This chain connects TRBV6-5 to TRBJ2-5, with TRBD2 identical over 11 bases. There are 14 residues in the CDR3. With V trimmed by 8 bases and J by 2 bases, 4 bases remained unmatched. The germline gives CDR1 MNHEY, CDR2 SVGAGI. The CDR3 is CASAGTSGQETQYF. In nucleotides, the CDR3 is TGTGCCAGCGCCGGGACTAGCGGACAAGAGACCCAGTACTTC.

The V gene is TRBV28, the J gene TRBJ2-1, with D possibly matching TRBD2 (6 bases). Germline assignment: CDR1 MDHEN and CDR2 SYDVKM. This CDR3 has 15 amino acids. The V end was cut by 5 bases, the J end by 6 bases, with 17 bases between. The CDR3 nucleotides are TGTGCCAGCAGTACCATTCTGGGGCGGGGCAATGAGCAGTTCTTC. Translated: CASSTILGRGNEQFF.

The rearrangement uses TRBV28 and TRBJ1-1; D possibly corresponds to TRBD1 (5 bases). V was pared by 6 bases and J by 2 bases, with 13 bases between. The CDR3 has 14 amino acids. In germline, CDR1 is MDHEN, CDR2 SYDVKM. CDR3: CASSQGTVNTEAFF. The CDR3 bases are TGTGCCAGCAGCCAAGGGACCGTTAACACTGAAGCTTTCTTT.

This chain links TRBV6-5 with TRBJ1-1; no clear D. Between the trimmed V and J ends, which lost 3 bases and 6 bases, there was a span of 14 bases. Germline CDR1 reads MNHEY; CDR2 reads SVGAGI. The CDR3 contains 14 residues. The CDR3 region has the DNA TGTGCCAGCAGTTATGGCTCTGTCTTAGCTGAAGCTTTCTTT. It yields the protein CASSYGSVLAEAFF.

This chain uses TRBV28 with TRBJ2-1, with TRBD2 matching over 7 bases. CDR3 length: 21 residues. J lost 2 bases, V lost 0 bases, and 19 bases had no gene match. The V gene's germline CDR1 is MDHEN and CDR2 SYDVKM. The DNA for the CDR3 is TGTGCCAGCAGTTTATGGGCAACTTACGGGTCCGTGCGGGAGACCTACAATGAGCAGTTCTTC. Amino acids: CASSLWATYGSVRETYNEQFF.

This sequence joins TRBV7-9 and TRBJ2-5; D not resolved. This CDR3 is built from 13 residues. The germline V gene has CDR1 SEHNR and CDR2 FQNEAQ (reference sequence). V gave up 7 bases and J gave up 2 bases, with 11 bases separating them. CDR3 loop: CASTPGPQETQYF. CDR3 sequence (DNA): TGTGCCAGCACCCCCGGGCCACAAGAGACCCAGTACTTC. Combining the CDR3 with reference TRBV7-9 and TRBJ2-5 gives the whole variable domain DTGVSQNPRHKITKRGQNVTFRCDPISEHNRLYWYRQTLGQGPEFLTYFQNEAQLEKSRLLSDRFSAERPKGSFSTLEIQRTEQGDSAMYLCASTPGPQETQYFGPGTRLLVL.

This clone came up once. Different DNA sequences within this sample yield the same CDR3. The rearrangement links TRBV5-6 to TRBJ1-3, with 7 bases fitting TRBD1. V lost 4 bases and J lost 0; bases outside the gene matches: 4. This CDR3 is 15 amino acids long. The germline V gene has CDR1 SGHDT and CDR2 YYEEEE. CDR3 loop: CASSLGDSSGNTIYF. The CDR3 DNA reads TGTGCCAGCAGCCTGGGGGACAGCTCTGGAAACACCATATATTTT.

The genes are TRBV14 and TRBJ2-1; weak D call: TRBD1 (5 bases). Germline V gene lookup returns CDR1 SGHDN and CDR2 FVKESK. V was pared by 0 bases and J by 8 bases, with 14 bases between. The CDR3 runs 15 residues. In DNA, the CDR3 is TGTGCCAGCAGCCAAGATCTCAGGGTAGTGGATGAGCAGTTCTTC. As protein: CASSQDLRVVDEQFF.

The CDR3 DNA reads TGTGCCATCAGTGAGGATTCGCTTTGGCAGGCTAAAGGCTACGAGCAAGGCCTAAACTACGAGCAGTACTTC. As protein: CAISEDSLWQAKGYEQGLNYEQYF. The chain couples TRBV10-3 to TRBJ2-7; no reliable D call. V was shortened by 2 bases and J by 3 bases, with 41 bases between the two germline ends. CDR3 length: 24 residues. The V gene's germline CDR1 is ENHRY and CDR2 SYGVKD.

The chain links TRBV5-1 to TRBJ2-1; D is perhaps TRBD1 or TRBD2 (6 bases each). From germline, CDR1 is SGHRS and CDR2 YFSETQ. This CDR3 region has 17 residues. Trimming shortened V by 0 bases and J by 6 bases, and 19 bases separated the two germline ends. CDR3 sequence (DNA): TGCGCCAGCAGCTTGGCCCTTGGGGGGCGGCAGGTCAATGAGCAGTTCTTC. Translating it yields CASSLALGGRQVNEQFF.

The chain couples TRBV9 to TRBJ2-1; D tentatively reads TRBD1 or TRBD2 (6 bases each). Trimming pared 0 bases from V and 4 bases from J, leaving 11 bases between. The CDR3 totals 15 residues. Germline V gene lookup returns CDR1 SGDLS and CDR2 YYNGEE. In DNA form, the CDR3 reads TGTGCCAGCAGCGTAGCGTGGGGGGCGTACAATGAGCAGTTCTTC. Its protein is CASSVAWGAYNEQFF.

This clone was detected once. The chain uses TRBV5-6 and TRBJ1-1; D is uncertain. CDR3 length: 16 residues. V lost 0 bases, J lost 3 bases, and 15 bases lay in between. The germline CDR1 and CDR2 sequences are SGHDT and YYEEEE. The CDR3 DNA reads as TGTGCCAGCAGCTTGGAGGGCCGATTAGCTTACACTGAAGCTTTCTTT. It yields the protein CASSLEGRLAYTEAFF.

The chain is built from TRBV6-4 and TRBJ1-2; tentatively, D is TRBD1 (6 bases). Germline V lookup: CDR1 MRHNA, CDR2 SNTAGT. V dropped 2 bases and J dropped 7 bases, with 8 bases sitting between them. The CDR3 sequence is 12 residues long. CDR3 in amino acids: CASSDGGLGYTF. The CDR3 DNA sequence: TGTGCCAGCAGTGACGGGGGGCTTGGCTACACCTTC.